This T cell receptor beta chain was identified during a study of regulatory T cells in long-lasting Graves disease. On this clonotype itself: A junction end diverges from the germline sequence, so it may reflect a read error.

Sequencing libraries for TCR beta were prepared with iRepertoire HTBI primers and Arm-PCR of CDR3 regions. A single record per CDR3 protein comes from TCRdb applying MiXCR to the multiplex PCR reads. The top ten clones hold roughly 20% of a sample with hundreds of thousands of distinct CDR3 sequences, about a sixth of them seen once. Time point described: newly diagnosed GD, antithyroid drugs for less than 3 months. RNA extracted from PBMCs served as the sequencing template. Germline V gene sequence: CDR1 MDHEN, CDR2 SYDVKM. The CDR3 runs to 11 residues. This specimen consisted of peripheral blood mononuclear cells (PBMCs), obtained at new diagnosis, from a patient treated with antithyroid drugs. The sequence was obtained from a female donor with Graves disease. The chain uses TRBV28 and TRBJ1-4, with no clear D. The CDR3 loop reads CASSVNEKLVF. The CDR3 nucleotides read TGTGCCAGCAGTGTTAATGAAAAACTGGTTTTT.